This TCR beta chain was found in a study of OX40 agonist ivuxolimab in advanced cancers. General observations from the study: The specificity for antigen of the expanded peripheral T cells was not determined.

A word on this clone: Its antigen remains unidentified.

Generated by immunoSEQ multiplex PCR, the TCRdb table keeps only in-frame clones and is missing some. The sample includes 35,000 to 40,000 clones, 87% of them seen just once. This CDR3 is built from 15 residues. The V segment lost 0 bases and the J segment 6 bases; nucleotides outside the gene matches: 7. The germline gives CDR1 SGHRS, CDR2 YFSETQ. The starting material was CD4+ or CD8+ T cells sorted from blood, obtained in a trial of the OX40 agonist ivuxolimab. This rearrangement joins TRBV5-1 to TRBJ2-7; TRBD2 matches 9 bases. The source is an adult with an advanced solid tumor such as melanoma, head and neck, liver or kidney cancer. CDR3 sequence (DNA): TGCGCCAGCAGCTTGGAAGGTAGCGGGGGCCGCGAGCAGTACTTC. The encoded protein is CASSLEGSGGREQYF.